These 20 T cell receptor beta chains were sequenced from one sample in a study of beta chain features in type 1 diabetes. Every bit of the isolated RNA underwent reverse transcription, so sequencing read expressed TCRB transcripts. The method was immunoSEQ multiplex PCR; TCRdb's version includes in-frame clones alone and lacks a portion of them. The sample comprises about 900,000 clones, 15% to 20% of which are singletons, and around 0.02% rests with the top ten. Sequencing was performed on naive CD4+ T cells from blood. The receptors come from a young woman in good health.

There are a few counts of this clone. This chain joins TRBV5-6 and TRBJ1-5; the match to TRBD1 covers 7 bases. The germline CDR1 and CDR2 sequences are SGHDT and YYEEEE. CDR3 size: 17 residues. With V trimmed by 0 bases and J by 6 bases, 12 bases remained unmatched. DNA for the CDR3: TGTGCCAGCAGCTTGGGCTCCGGGACAGAGGGTGCTCAGCCCCAGCATTTT. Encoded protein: CASSLGSGTEGAQPQHF.

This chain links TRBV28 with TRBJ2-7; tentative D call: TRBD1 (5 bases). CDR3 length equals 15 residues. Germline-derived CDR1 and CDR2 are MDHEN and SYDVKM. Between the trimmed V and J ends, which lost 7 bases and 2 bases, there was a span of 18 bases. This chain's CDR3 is CASNPRGKGPYEQYF. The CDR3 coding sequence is TGTGCCAGCAACCCTAGGGGTAAAGGGCCCTACGAGCAGTACTTC.

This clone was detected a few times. The CDR3 DNA follows: TGTGCCAGCAGTTTACTCGGGACAGGGGGCTTCTCTGGGGCCAACGTCCTGACTTTC. This codes for CASSLLGTGGFSGANVLTF. The chain uses TRBV27 and TRBJ2-6, with 12 bases that match TRBD1. Trimming took 2 bases from V and 0 from J; bases not matched to a gene: 5. The germline CDR1 and CDR2 sequences are MNHEY and SMNVEV (reference sequence). The CDR3 is made up of 19 amino acids.

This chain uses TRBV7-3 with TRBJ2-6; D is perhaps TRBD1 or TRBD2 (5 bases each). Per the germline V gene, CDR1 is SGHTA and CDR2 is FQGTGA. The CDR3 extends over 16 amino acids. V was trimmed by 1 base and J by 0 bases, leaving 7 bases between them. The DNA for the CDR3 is TGTGCCAGCAGCTTAAGTGGGGGCTCTGGGGCCAACGTCCTGACTTTC. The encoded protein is CASSLSGGSGANVLTF.

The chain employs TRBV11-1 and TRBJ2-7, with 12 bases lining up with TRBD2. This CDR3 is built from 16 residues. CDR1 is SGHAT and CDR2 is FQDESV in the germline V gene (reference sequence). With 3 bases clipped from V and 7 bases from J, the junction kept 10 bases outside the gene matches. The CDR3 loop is CASSFLAGGPLKEQYF. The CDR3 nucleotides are TGTGCCAGCAGCTTCCTAGCGGGAGGGCCCCTCAAGGAGCAGTACTTC. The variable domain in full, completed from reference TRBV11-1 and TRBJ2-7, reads EAEVAQSPRYKITEKSQAVAFWCDPISGHATLYWYRQILGQGPELLVQFQDESVVDDSQLPKDRFSAERLKGVDSTLKIQPAELGDSAMYLCASSFLAGGPLKEQYFGPGTRLTVT.

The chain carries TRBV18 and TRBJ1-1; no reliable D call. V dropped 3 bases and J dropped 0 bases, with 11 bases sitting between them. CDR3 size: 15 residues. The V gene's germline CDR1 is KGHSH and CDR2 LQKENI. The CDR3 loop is CASSPATEMNTEAFF. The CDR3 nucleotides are TGTGCCAGCTCACCCGCGACCGAGATGAACACTGAAGCTTTCTTT.

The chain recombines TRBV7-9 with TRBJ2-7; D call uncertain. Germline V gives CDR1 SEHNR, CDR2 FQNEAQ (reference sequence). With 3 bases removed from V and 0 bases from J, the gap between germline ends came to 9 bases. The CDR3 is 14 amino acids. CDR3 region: CASSFFTSSYEQYF. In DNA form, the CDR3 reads TGTGCCAGCAGCTTCTTCACCAGCTCCTACGAGCAGTACTTC.

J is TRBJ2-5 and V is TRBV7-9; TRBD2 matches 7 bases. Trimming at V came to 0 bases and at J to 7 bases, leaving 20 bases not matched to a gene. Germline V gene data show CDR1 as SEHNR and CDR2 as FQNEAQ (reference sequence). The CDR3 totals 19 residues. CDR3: CASSLARGLAERARGTQYF. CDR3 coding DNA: TGTGCCAGCAGCTTAGCGCGTGGCCTAGCGGAGAGGGCGAGGGGGACCCAGTACTTC.

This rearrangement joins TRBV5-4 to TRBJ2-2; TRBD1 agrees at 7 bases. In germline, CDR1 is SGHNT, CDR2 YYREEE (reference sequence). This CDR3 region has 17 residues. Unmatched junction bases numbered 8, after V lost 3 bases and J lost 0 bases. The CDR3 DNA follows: TGTGCCAGCAGCTCGAACCCCGGGACAGCGAACACCGGGGAGCTGTTTTTT. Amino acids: CASSSNPGTANTGELFF.

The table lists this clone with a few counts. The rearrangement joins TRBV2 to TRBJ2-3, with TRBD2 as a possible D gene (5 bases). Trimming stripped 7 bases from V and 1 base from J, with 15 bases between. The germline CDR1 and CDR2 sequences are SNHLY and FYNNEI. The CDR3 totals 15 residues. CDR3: CASKVATSGTDTQYF. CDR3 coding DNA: TGTGCCAGCAAGGTAGCGACTTCTGGCACAGATACGCAGTATTTT. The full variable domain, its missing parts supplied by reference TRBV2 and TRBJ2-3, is EPEVTQTPSHQVTQMGQEVILRCVPISNHLYFYWYRQILGQKVEFLVSFYNNEISEKSEIFDDQFSVERPDGSNFTLKIRSTKLEDSAMYFCASKVATSGTDTQYFGPGTRLTVL.

CDR3 coding DNA: TGTGCCAGCACAAGGGACTTCCTCCTCGAGAATGAGCAGTTCTTC. Translating it yields CASTRDFLLENEQFF. This chain uses TRBV28 with TRBJ2-1, with a weak D call TRBD2 (6 bases). V was pared by 7 bases and J by 7 bases, with 20 bases between. The CDR3 is 15 amino acids. CDR1 is MDHEN, CDR2 SYDVKM, per germline.

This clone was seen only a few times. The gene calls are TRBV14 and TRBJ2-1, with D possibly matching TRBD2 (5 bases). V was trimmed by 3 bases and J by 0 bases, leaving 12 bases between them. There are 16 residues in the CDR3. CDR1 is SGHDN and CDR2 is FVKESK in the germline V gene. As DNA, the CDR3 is TGTGCCAGCAGCCAGCGAGGGTTCAGCTCCTACAATGAGCAGTTCTTC. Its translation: CASSQRGFSSYNEQFF. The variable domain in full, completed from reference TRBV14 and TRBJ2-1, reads EAGVTQFPSHSVIEKGQTVTLRCDPISGHDNLYWYRRVMGKEIKFLLHFVKESKQDESGMPNNRFLAERTGGTYSTLKVQPAELEDSGVYFCASSQRGFSSYNEQFFGPGTRLTVL.

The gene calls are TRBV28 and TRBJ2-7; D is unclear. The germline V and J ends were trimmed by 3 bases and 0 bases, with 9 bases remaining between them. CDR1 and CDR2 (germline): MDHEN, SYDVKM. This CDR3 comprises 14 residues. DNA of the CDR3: TGTGCCAGCAGTTTTTGGTCCAGCTCCTACGAGCAGTACTTC. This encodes CASSFWSSSYEQYF. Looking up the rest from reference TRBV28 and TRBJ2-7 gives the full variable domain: DVKVTQSSRYLVKRTGEKVFLECVQDMDHENMFWYRQDPGLGLRLIYFSYDVKMKEKGDIPEGYSVSREKKERFSLILESASTNQTSMYLCASSFWSSSYEQYFGPGTRLTVT.

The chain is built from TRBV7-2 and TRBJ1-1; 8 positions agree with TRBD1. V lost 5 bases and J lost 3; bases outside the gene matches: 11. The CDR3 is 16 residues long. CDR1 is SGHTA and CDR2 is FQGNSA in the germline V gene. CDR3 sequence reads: CASSKNRGMGDTEAFF. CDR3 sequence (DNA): TGTGCCAGCAGCAAAAACAGGGGGATGGGGGACACTGAAGCTTTCTTT. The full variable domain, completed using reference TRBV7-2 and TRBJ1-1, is GAGVSQSPSNKVTEKGKDVELRCDPISGHTALYWYRQSLGQGLEFLIYFQGNSAPDKSGLPSDRFSAERTGGSVSTLTIQRTQQEDSAVYLCASSKNRGMGDTEAFFGQGTRLTVV.

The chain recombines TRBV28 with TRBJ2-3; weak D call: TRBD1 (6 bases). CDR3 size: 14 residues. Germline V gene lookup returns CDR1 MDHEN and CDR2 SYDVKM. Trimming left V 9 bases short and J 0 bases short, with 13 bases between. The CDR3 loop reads CASGDRTSTDTQYF. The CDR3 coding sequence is TGTGCCAGTGGAGACAGGACTAGCACAGATACGCAGTATTTT.

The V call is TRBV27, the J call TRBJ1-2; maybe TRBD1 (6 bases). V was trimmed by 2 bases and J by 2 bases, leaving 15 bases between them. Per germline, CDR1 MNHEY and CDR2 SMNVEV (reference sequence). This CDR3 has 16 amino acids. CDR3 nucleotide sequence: TGTGCCAGCAGTTTACGAGGGGGAACAGGCAACTATGGCTACACCTTC. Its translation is CASSLRGGTGNYGYTF.

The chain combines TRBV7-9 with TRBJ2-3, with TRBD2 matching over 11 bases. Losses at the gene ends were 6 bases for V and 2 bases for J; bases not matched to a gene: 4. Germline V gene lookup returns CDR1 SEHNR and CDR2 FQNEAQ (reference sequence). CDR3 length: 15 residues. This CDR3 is CASRRLAGTTDTQYF. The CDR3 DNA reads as TGTGCCAGCAGAAGACTAGCGGGAACCACAGATACGCAGTATTTT.

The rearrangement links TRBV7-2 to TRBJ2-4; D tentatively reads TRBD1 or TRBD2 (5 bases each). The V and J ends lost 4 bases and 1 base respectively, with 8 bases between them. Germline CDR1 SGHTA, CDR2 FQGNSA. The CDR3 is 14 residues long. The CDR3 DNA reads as TGTGCCAGCAGCTGGGACGCGGCCAAAAACATTCAGTACTTC. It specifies CASSWDAAKNIQYF.

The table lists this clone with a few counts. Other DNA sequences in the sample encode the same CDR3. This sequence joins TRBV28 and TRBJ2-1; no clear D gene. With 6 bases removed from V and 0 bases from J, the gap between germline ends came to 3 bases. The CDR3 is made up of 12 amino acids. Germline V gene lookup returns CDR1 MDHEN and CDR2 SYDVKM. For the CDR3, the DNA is TGTGCCAGCAGCAACTCCTACAATGAGCAGTTCTTC. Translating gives CASSNSYNEQFF.

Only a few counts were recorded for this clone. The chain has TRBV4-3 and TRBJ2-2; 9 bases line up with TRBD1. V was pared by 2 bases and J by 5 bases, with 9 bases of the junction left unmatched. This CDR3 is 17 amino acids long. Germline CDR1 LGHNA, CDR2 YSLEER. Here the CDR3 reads CASSQIPGQGTTGELFF. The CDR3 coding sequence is TGCGCCAGCAGCCAAATACCGGGACAGGGTACAACCGGGGAGCTGTTTTTT.